This is a list of T cell receptor beta chains from one sample in a study of T cell responses to AZD1222 COVID-19 vaccine. The method was immunoSEQ multiplex PCR; TCRdb's version includes in-frame clones alone and lacks a portion of them. The sample lists 150,000 to 160,000 clones; roughly nine tenths were seen once. The material sequenced was peripheral blood, taken on day 0 of AZD1222 vaccination. All receptors derive from an adult in good health. Both conserved end residues are part of each CDR3. The order of the fields is D gene, V gene, J gene, CDR3 DNA, CDR3 protein. A D gene is named only where the DNA matches it firmly.

>.|TRBV6-2/TRBV6-3|TRBJ2-4
TGTGCCAGCAGTTATCGGGGCCTTATAGCCAAAAACATTCAGTACTTC
CASSYRGLIAKNIQYF
>.|TRBV19|TRBJ1-1
TGTGCCAGTAGTATTACCCCAGGGATGAACACTGAAGCTTTCTTT
CASSITPGMNTEAFF
>.|TRBV28|TRBJ1-1
TGTGCCAGCAGTTCCGCGAGTACGAGCACTGAAGCTTTCTTT
CASSSASTSTEAFF
>.|TRBV11-2|TRBJ1-6
TGTGCCAGCAGCTTAGCCCCACAAGGGGCTGGTTCACCCCTCCACTTT
CASSLAPQGAGSPLHF
>.|TRBV6-5|TRBJ1-2
TGTGCCAGCAGTTACTCAGCCAGGGGAGCTGGCTACACCTTC
CASSYSARGAGYTF
>.|TRBV9|TRBJ1-1
TGTGCCAGCGCACAGGGTTTTAGCACTGAAGCTTTCTTT
CASAQGFSTEAFF
>.|TRBV6-6|TRBJ2-1
TGTGCCAGCAGTTACCCCTGGGGTGGGGAGCATGAGCAGTTCTTC
CASSYPWGGEHEQFF
>TRBD1|TRBV6-5|TRBJ1-1
TGTGCCAGCAGTTACCTCGGGACAGGGGGCCTCACTGAAGCTTTCTTT
CASSYLGTGGLTEAFF
>.|TRBV6-1|TRBJ1-1
TGTGCCAGCAGTGAAAACAGGAACACTGAAGCTTTCTTT
CASSENRNTEAFF
>.|TRBV6-5|TRBJ1-1
TGTGCCAGCAATACGTTAAGGGCAGACACTGAAGCTTTCTTT
CASNTLRADTEAFF
>TRBD1|TRBV5-1|TRBJ1-3
TGCGCCAGCAGCCTTACAGGGGTGGCAGGAAACACCATATATTTT
CASSLTGVAGNTIYF
>.|TRBV27|TRBJ2-3
TGTGCCAGCAGTCCACCCAGCACAGATACGCAGTATTTT
CASSPPSTDTQYF
>.|TRBV5-4|TRBJ2-7
TGTGCCAGCAGTCCGGCGGCTGCTCCTTCCTGGGAGCAGTACTTC
CASSPAAAPSWEQYF
>.|TRBV7-6|TRBJ1-5
TGTGCCAGCAGCTTAGTGGACGGAAACAATCAGCCCCAGCATTTT
CASSLVDGNNQPQHF
>TRBD1|TRBV11-2|TRBJ2-1
TGTGCCAGCAGCTTGGGACAGGGAAATGAGCAGTTCTTC
CASSLGQGNEQFF
>.|TRBV3-1/TRBV3-2|TRBJ1-1
TGTGCCAGCTCCTCAAGGGTGGGCACTGAAGCTTTCTTT
CASSSRVGTEAFF
>.|TRBV7-2|TRBJ2-7
TGTGCCTGCTCCGGGTCTCCCAACTACGAGCAGTACTTC
CACSGSPNYEQYF
>.|TRBV6-2/TRBV6-3|TRBJ1-6
TGTGCCAGCAGTTACTCGAACCCGGGACTGCTGAATTCACCCCTCCACTTT
CASSYSNPGLLNSPLHF